Following are 2 T cell receptor beta chains from one sample sequenced in a study of T-cell reconstitution after alpha-beta-depleted transplantation in children. Unique molecular identifiers were used to barcode this TCRbeta library. TCRdb called the PCR reads again in MiXCR, with one record for every CDR3 protein. The table lists about 160,000 distinct CDR3 sequences, more than 9.5% of them singletons. This sample comprised PBMCs, obtained before TCRalphabeta/CD19-depleted stem cell transplant. The receptors were sampled from a boy between 2 and 10 years old with acute myeloid leukemia, due to receive a stem cell transplant.

This clonotype was detected many times. The gene calls are TRBV4-2 and TRBJ1-1; D is undetermined. Trimming took 1 base from V and 11 from J, leaving 11 bases between them. Germline V lookup: CDR1 LGHNA, CDR2 YNFKEQ. The length of the CDR3 is 12 residues. CDR3 sequence (DNA): TGTGCCAGCAGCCAAGTTATGGACGTGGCTTTCTTT. This encodes CASSQVMDVAFF.

Judged by abundance, this clonotype is large. J is TRBJ1-1 and V is TRBV7-6, with D possibly TRBD1 on 6 matching bases. The CDR3 contains 14 residues. Germline values: CDR1 SGHVS, CDR2 FNYEAQ. V lost 2 bases, J lost 2 bases, and 9 bases lay in between. CDR3 sequence: CASSLNRANTEAFF. CDR3 in DNA: TGTGCCAGCAGCTTAAACAGGGCAAACACTGAAGCTTTCTTT. Combining the CDR3 with reference TRBV7-6 and TRBJ1-1 gives the whole variable domain GAGVSQSPRYKVTKRGQDVALRCDPISGHVSLYWYRQALGQGPEFLTYFNYEAQQDKSGLPNDRFSAERPEGSISTLTIQRTEQRDSAMYRCASSLNRANTEAFFGQGTRLTVV.